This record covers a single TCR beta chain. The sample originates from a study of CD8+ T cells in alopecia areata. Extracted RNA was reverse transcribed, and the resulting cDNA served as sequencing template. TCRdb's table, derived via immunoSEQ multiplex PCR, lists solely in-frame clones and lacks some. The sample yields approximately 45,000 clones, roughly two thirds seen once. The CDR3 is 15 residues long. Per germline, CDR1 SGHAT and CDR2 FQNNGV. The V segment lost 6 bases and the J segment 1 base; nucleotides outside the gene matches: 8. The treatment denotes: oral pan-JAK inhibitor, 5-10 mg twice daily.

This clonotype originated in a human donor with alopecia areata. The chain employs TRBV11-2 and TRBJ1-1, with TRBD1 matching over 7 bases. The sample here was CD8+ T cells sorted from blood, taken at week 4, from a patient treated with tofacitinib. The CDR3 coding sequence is TGTGCCAGCAGGTCATGGGACAGTGCGAACACTGAAGCTTTCTTT. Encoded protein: CASRSWDSANTEAFF.